The present T cell receptor (beta chain) was sequenced within a study of shared clonotypes between healthy human individuals. Data came from immunoSEQ multiplex PCR; TCRdb stores just in-frame clones and leaves some out. In the table there are a few hundred thousand clones, about 95% of which are singletons. On this clone itself: What it recognizes is unknown.

Naive CD8 cells lacked CD45RO and underwent positive selection for CCR7, leaving out terminally differentiated effector memory CD45RA+ cells. The CDR3 length is 13 residues. The germline V gene has CDR1 SGDLS and CDR2 YYNGEE. V was shortened by 0 bases and J by 9 bases, with 10 bases between the two germline ends. Findings of the study overall: Shared across a handful of donors were roughly 5.3% of the naive CD4 clonotypes. Rarefaction revealed incomplete sorted-subset sequencing despite large depth.

This receptor was obtained from a woman aged 30 to 39 in good health. V usage is TRBV9 and J usage is TRBJ2-1; D gene uncertain. Sequenced input: naive CD8+ T cells sorted from blood. CDR3 sequence reads: CASSVGDFGEQFF. CDR3 nucleotides: TGTGCCAGCAGCGTAGGAGATTTTGGTGAGCAGTTCTTC.